This TCR beta chain was recorded in a study of human T cells and chemical hapten exposure. TCRdb reprocessed the RACE reads via MiXCR and lists one record per CDR3 protein. The sample has roughly 34,000 distinct CDR3 sequences, 5% to 8% seen once. Findings and limits, study-wide: With alopecia, donors may have immune responses unlike healthy people's. Unchanged with DPC sensitization were TCRs above 1 in 1000 frequency.

In the case of this clonotype: The antigen remains unidentified.

Time point noted: patch test 1, 2 weeks after DPC sensitization. Stated treatment: therapeutic diphenylcyclopropenone sensitization with weekly scalp DPC. Blood, whole and unfractionated, served as the source for total RNA extraction. Blood collection took place prior to placing each patch test. Looked up from germline, CDR1 is MDHEN and CDR2 is SYDVKM. The CDR3 runs to 15 residues. With 5 bases removed from V and 0 bases from J, the gap between germline ends came to 11 bases. The source was whole blood, collected in connection with sensitization to the hapten diphenylcyclopropenone (DPC). This receptor was obtained from a woman in her 30s with alopecia areata. Some clones in this sample may be carry-over from other donors' samples. V usage is TRBV28 and J usage is TRBJ1-3; D gene unclear. The CDR3, as DNA: TGTGCCAGCAGTCTTGTGGTGAGCTCTGGAAACACCATATATTTT. Translated: CASSLVVSSGNTIYF.